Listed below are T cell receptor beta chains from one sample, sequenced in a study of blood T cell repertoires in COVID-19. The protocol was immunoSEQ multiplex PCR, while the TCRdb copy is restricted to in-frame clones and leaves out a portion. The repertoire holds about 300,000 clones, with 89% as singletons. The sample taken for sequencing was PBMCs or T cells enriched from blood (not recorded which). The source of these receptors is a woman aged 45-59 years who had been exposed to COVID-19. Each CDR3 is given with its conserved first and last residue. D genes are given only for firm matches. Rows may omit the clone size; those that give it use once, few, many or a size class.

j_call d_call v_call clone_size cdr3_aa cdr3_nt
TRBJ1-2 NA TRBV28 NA CASSPTAGGINYGYTF TGTGCCAGCAGCCCCACGGCGGGGGGAATCAACTATGGCTACACCTTC
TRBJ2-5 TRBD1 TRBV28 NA CASSLLTGVGETQYF TGTGCCAGCAGTTTGTTGACAGGGGTAGGGGAGACCCAGTACTTC
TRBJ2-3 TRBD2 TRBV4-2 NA CASSAGGGAADTQYF TGTGCCAGCAGCGCGGGAGGGGGGGCCGCAGATACGCAGTATTTT
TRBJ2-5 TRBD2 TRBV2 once CASRVYVLAGQETQYF TGTGCCAGCAGAGTTTACGTACTAGCGGGTCAAGAGACCCAGTACTTC
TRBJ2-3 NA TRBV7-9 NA CASSLVTGDTQYF TGTGCCAGCAGCTTAGTTACGGGGGATACGCAGTATTTT
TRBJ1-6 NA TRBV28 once CASSPNQGTGNSPLHF TGTGCCAGCAGTCCTAACCAGGGGACGGGTAATTCACCCCTCCACTTT
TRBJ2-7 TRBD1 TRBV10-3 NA CAILGQGNYEQYF TGTGCCATCCTTGGACAGGGGAACTACGAGCAGTACTTC
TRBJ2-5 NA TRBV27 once CASSPWSDGETQYF TGTGCCAGCAGTCCTTGGAGCGACGGAGAGACCCAGTACTTC
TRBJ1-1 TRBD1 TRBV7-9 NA CASSVGQGAEAFF TGTGCCAGCAGCGTAGGACAGGGAGCTGAAGCTTTCTTT
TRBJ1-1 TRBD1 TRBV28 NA CASRFPPGQGMNEAFF TGTGCCAGCAGATTCCCTCCGGGACAGGGGATGAATGAAGCTTTCTTT
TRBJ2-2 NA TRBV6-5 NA CASRPSLMNTGELFF TGTGCCAGCAGGCCGAGTCTAATGAACACCGGGGAGCTGTTTTTT
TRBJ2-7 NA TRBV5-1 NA CASSAQGGANEQYF TGCGCCAGCAGCGCCCAGGGTGGTGCGAACGAGCAGTACTTC
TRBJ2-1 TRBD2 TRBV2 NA CASTEGGTSNFF TGTGCCAGCACTGAGGGGGGGACTAGTAACTTCTTC
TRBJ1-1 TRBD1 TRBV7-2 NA CASSPGQLTEAFF TGTGCCAGCAGCCCGGGACAGCTAACTGAAGCTTTCTTT
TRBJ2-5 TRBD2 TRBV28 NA CASVNFRTRQETQYF TGTGCCAGCGTCAACTTCCGGACTAGGCAAGAGACCCAGTACTTC
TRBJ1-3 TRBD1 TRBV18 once CASSPQGATGNTIYF TGTGCCAGCTCACCACAGGGGGCCACTGGAAACACCATATATTTT
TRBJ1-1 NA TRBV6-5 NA CASSPPVVNTEAFF TGTGCCAGCAGTCCACCAGTCGTGAACACTGAAGCTTTCTTT
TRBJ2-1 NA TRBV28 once CASKSRNSYNEQFF TGTGCCAGCAAAAGCAGGAACTCCTACAATGAGCAGTTCTTC
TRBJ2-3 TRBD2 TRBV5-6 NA CASSLAGASTDTQYF TGTGCCAGCAGCTTAGCGGGGGCATCAACAGATACGCAGTATTTT
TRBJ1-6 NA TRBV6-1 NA CASSERGRSSYNSPLHF TGTGCCAGCAGTGAACGTGGCCGGAGCTCCTATAATTCACCCCTCCACTTT
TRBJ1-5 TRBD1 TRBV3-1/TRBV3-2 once CASSPTGGGQPQHF TGTGCCAGCAGCCCAACAGGGGGCGGTCAGCCCCAGCATTTT
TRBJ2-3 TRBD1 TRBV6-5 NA CASSKQGMEFSTQYF TGTGCCAGCAGTAAACAGGGGATGGAGTTTTCGACGCAGTATTTT
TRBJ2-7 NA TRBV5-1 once CASSFNRETYEQYF TGCGCCAGCAGCTTTAACAGGGAGACCTACGAGCAGTACTTC
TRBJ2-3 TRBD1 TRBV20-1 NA CSASPPTTDRAVHYTDTQYF TGCAGTGCTAGTCCGCCAACCACAGACAGGGCGGTCCATTACACAGATACGCAGTATTTT
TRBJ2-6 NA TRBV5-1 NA CASSLDQFNSGANVLTF TGCGCCAGCAGCTTGGATCAGTTCAACTCTGGGGCCAACGTCCTGACTTTC
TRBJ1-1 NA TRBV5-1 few CASSLAEGRVGAFF TGCGCCAGCAGCTTGGCCGAGGGGAGGGTCGGGGCTTTCTTT
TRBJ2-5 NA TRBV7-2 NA CASSLLRGSQETQYF TGTGCCAGCAGCTTATTACGGGGAAGCCAAGAGACCCAGTACTTC
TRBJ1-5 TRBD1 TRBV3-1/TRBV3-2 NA CASSHYLPDRDSSNQPQHF TGTGCCAGCAGCCATTACTTACCTGACAGGGACAGTAGCAATCAGCCCCAGCATTTT
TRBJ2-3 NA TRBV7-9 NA CASGRTDTQYF TGTGCCAGCGGCCGAACAGATACGCAGTATTTT
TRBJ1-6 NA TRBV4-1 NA CASSPARAGGRGTTDSPLHF TGCGCCAGCAGTCCCGCCCGAGCTGGGGGGAGGGGGACGACGGATTCACCCCTCCACTTT
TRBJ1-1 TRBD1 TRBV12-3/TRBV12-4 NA CASSPQGVGEAFF TGTGCCAGCAGTCCCCAGGGGGTCGGTGAAGCTTTCTTT
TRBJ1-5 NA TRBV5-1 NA CASRADSNQPQHF TGCGCCAGCAGGGCGGATAGCAATCAGCCCCAGCATTTT
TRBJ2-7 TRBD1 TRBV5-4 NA CASSSPGQGTVEQYF TGTGCCAGCAGCTCACCGGGACAGGGGACTGTCGAGCAGTACTTC
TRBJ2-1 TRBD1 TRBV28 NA CASRLLGQGDYNEQFF TGTGCCAGCAGACTCCTGGGACAGGGGGACTACAATGAGCAGTTCTTC
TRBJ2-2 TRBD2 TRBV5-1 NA CASSLSGGNTGELFF TGCGCCAGCAGCCTCAGCGGGGGGAACACCGGGGAGCTGTTTTTT
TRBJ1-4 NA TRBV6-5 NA CASAEGGEKLFF TGTGCCAGCGCTGAGGGCGGTGAAAAACTGTTTTTT
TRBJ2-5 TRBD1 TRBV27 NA CASRRQGSGTQYF TGTGCCAGCAGGCGACAGGGATCGGGGACCCAGTACTTC
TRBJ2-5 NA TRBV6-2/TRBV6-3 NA CASSRSRNTQETQYF TGTGCCAGCAGTCGATCCAGAAATACCCAAGAGACCCAGTACTTC
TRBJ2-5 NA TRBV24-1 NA CATSEPGSEFVTQYF TGTGCCACCAGTGAACCCGGTAGCGAGTTTGTGACCCAGTACTTC
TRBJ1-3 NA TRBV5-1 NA CASSSAGADTIYF TGCGCCAGCAGTTCGGCAGGGGCGGACACCATATATTTT
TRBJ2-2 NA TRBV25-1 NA CASSEYAQATNTGELFF TGTGCCAGCAGTGAATATGCCCAGGCGACGAACACCGGGGAGCTGTTTTTT
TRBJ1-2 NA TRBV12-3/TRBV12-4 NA CASSLKGGYTF TGTGCCAGCAGTTTAAAGGGGGGCTACACCTTC
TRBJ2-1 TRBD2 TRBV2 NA CVSIRGGPYNEQFF TGTGTCAGCATCCGGGGGGGCCCTTACAATGAGCAGTTCTTC
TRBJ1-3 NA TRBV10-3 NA CAISESNSGNTIYF TGTGCCATCAGTGAGTCCAACTCTGGAAACACCATATATTTT
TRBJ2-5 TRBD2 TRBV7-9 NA CASSVSGGETQYF TGTGCCAGCAGCGTTAGCGGGGGAGAGACCCAGTACTTC
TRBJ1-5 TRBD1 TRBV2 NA CASRRTGDSNQPQHF TGTGCCAGCAGGCGGACAGGCGATAGCAATCAGCCCCAGCATTTT
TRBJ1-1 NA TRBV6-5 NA CASSKWSWTEAFF TGTGCCAGCAGTAAGTGGAGTTGGACTGAAGCTTTCTTT
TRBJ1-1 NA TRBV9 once CASSSRQNTEAFF TGTGCCAGCAGCTCGAGACAGAACACTGAAGCTTTCTTT
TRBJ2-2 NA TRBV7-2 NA CASSLVSVASAGTGELFF TGTGCCAGCAGCTTAGTATCTGTGGCCTCGGCGGGCACCGGGGAGCTGTTTTTT